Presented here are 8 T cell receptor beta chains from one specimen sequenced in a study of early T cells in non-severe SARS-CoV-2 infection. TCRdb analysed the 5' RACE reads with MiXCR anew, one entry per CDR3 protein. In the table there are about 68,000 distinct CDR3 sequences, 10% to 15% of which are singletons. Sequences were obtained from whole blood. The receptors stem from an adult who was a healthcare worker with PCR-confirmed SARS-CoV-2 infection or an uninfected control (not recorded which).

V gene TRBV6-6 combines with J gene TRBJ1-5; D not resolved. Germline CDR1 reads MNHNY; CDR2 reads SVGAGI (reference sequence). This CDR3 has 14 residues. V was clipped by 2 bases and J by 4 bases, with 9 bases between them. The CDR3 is CASSYEQPNQPQHF. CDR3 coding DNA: TGTGCCAGCAGTTACGAACAGCCGAATCAGCCCCAGCATTTT.

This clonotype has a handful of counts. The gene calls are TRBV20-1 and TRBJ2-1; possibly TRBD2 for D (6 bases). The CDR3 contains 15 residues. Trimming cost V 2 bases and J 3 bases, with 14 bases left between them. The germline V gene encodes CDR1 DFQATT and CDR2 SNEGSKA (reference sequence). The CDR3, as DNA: TGCAGTGCTAGAAGATGGTCGACTAGCTACAATGAGCAGTTCTTC. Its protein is CSARRWSTSYNEQFF.

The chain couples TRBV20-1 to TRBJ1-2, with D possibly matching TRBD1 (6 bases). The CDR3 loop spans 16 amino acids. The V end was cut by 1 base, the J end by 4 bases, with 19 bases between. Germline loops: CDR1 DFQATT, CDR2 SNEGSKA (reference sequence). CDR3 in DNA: TGCAGTGCTAGAGGGCGTCCAGGGGAGCTTCTCTATGGCTACACCTTC. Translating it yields CSARGRPGELLYGYTF.

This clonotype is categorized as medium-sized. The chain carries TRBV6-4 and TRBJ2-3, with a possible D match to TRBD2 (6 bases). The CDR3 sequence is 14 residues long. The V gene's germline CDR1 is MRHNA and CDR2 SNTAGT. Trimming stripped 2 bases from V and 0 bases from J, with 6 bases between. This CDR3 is CASSDGTSTDTQYF. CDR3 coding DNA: TGTGCCAGCAGTGACGGGACTAGCACAGATACGCAGTATTTT.

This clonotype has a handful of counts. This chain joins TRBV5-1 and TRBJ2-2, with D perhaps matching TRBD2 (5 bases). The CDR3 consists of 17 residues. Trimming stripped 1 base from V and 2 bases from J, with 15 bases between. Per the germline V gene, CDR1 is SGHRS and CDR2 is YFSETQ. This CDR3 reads CASSLWGDPINTGELFF. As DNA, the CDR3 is TGCGCCAGCAGCTTGTGGGGAGATCCCATCAACACCGGGGAGCTGTTTTTT.

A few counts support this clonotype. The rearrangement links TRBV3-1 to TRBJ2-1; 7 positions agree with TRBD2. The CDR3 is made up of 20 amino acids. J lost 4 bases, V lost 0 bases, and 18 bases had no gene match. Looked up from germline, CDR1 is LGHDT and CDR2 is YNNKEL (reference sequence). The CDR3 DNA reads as TGTGCCAGCAGCCAAGATACTAGCGCAAAGGGGCGTTTTTATTACAATGAGCAGTTCTTC. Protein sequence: CASSQDTSAKGRFYYNEQFF.

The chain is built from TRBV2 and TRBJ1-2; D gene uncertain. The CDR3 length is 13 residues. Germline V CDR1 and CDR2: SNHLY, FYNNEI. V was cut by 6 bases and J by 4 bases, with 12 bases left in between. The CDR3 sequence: CASSRSSLYGYTF. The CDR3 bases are TGTGCCAGCAGCCGTAGCAGCCTCTATGGCTACACCTTC.

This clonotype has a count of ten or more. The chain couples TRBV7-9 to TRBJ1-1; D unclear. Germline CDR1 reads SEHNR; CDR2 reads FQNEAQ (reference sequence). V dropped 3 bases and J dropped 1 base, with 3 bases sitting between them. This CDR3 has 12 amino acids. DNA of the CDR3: TGTGCCAGCAGCTTCCCGAACACTGAAGCTTTCTTT. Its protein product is CASSFPNTEAFF.